This T cell receptor (beta chain) comes out of a study of control samples from healthy donors and cancer patients. Data came from immunoSEQ multiplex PCR; TCRdb stores just in-frame clones and leaves some out. The top ten hold around 3.5% of the sample, which has about 94,000 clones, approximately 90% seen once. This CDR3 spans 17 amino acids. Losses at the gene ends were 1 base for V and 8 bases for J; bases not matched to a gene: 15. In germline, CDR1 is SGDLS, CDR2 YYNGEE. The chain joins TRBV9 to TRBJ1-2; 9 bases agree with TRBD1. The clonotype was recovered from a woman between 18 and 29 years old in good health. The sequencing sample was made of blood. This CDR3 is CASSVSSGEDRGVGYTF. CDR3 DNA sequence: TGTGCCAGCAGCGTATCTTCAGGTGAAGACAGGGGGGTCGGCTACACCTTC.